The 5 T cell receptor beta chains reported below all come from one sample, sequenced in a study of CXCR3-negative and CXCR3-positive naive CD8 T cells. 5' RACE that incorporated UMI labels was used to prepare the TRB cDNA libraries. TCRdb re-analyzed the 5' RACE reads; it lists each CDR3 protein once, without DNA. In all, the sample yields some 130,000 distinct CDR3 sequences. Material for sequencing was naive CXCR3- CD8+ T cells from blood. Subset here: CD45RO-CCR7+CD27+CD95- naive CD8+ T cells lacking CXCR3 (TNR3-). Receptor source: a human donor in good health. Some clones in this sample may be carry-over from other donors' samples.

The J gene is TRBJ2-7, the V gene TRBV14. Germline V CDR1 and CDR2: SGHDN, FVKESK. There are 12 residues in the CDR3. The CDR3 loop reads CASSWGAVEQYF.

The CDR3 loop is CASSFWTEAYNEQFF. The chain combines TRBV5-4 with TRBJ2-1; the D call of TRBD1 rests on TCRdb alone, since no DNA is present to check it. Germline loops: CDR1 SGHNT, CDR2 YYREEE (reference sequence). The length of the CDR3 is 15 residues.

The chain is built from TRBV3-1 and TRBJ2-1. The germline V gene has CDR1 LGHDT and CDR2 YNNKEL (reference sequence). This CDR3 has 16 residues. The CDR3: CASSQVLASSYNEQFF.

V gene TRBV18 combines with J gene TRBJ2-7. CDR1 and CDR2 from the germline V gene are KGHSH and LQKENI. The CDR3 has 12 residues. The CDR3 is CASRGDSYEQYF.

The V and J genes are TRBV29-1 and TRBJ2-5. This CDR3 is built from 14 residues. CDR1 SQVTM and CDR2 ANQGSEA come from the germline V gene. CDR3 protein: CSVNGVFGGETQYF. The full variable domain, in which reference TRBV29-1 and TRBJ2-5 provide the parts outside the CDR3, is SAVISQKPSRDICQRGTSLTIQCQVDSQVTMMFWYRQQPGQSLTLIATANQGSEATYESGFVIDKFPISRPNLTFSTLTVSNMSPEDSSIYLCSVNGVFGGETQYFGPGTRLLVL.